The rows below give T cell receptor beta chains drawn from one sample of a study of cytotoxic CD8 clonotypes in ibrutinib-treated CLL. Assay used: immunoSEQ multiplex PCR; TCRdb lists only in-frame clones, some missing. The sample contains 150,000 or so clones, 70% to 85% of which appear only once. This specimen was PBMCs, taken after 12 months of ibrutinib treatment. All receptors come from a human donor with chronic lymphocytic leukemia. Each CDR3 is given with its conserved first and last residue. Fields, in order: clone size, V gene, D gene, J gene, CDR3 protein, CDR3 DNA. D genes are given only for firm matches. Only part of the rows carry a size: once, few, many, or a class if the clone is expanded.

abundance: .
v_gene: TRBV6-5
d_gene: TRBD1
j_gene: TRBJ1-1
CDR3aa: CASSDRGGNTEAFF
CDR3nt: TGTGCCAGCAGCGACAGGGGAGGTAACACTGAAGCTTTCTTT

abundance: .
v_gene: TRBV6-5
d_gene: TRBD1
j_gene: TRBJ1-2
CDR3aa: CASRRTGYGYTF
CDR3nt: TGTGCCAGCAGGAGGACAGGGTATGGCTACACCTTC

abundance: .
v_gene: TRBV21-1
d_gene: .
j_gene: TRBJ1-2
CDR3aa: CASSKKGSRGYTF
CDR3nt: TGTGCCAGCAGCAAAAAGGGGTCTCGTGGCTACACCTTC

abundance: few
v_gene: TRBV2
d_gene: .
j_gene: TRBJ2-7
CDR3aa: CASRQWVSSYEQYF
CDR3nt: TGTGCCAGCAGGCAGTGGGTGAGCTCCTACGAGCAGTACTTC

abundance: .
v_gene: TRBV9
d_gene: TRBD1
j_gene: TRBJ1-1
CDR3aa: CASSGTGGFAEAFF
CDR3nt: TGTGCCAGCAGCGGGACAGGGGGCTTTGCTGAAGCTTTCTTT

abundance: .
v_gene: TRBV7-9
d_gene: .
j_gene: TRBJ1-1
CDR3aa: CASSLVGAGNTEAFF
CDR3nt: TGTGCCAGCAGCTTAGTGGGGGCCGGGAACACTGAAGCTTTCTTT

abundance: .
v_gene: TRBV7-9
d_gene: .
j_gene: TRBJ2-1
CDR3aa: CASSPKWASYNEQFF
CDR3nt: TGTGCCAGCAGCCCGAAGTGGGCCTCCTACAATGAGCAGTTCTTC

abundance: once
v_gene: TRBV5-8
d_gene: .
j_gene: TRBJ2-7
CDR3aa: CASSFLGVYYEQYF
CDR3nt: TGTGCCAGCAGCTTCCTCGGGGTCTACTACGAGCAGTACTTC

abundance: .
v_gene: TRBV16
d_gene: .
j_gene: TRBJ1-1
CDR3aa: CASSQSSGEAFF
CDR3nt: TGTGCCAGCAGCCAATCGTCAGGTGAAGCTTTCTTT

abundance: few
v_gene: TRBV7-9
d_gene: .
j_gene: TRBJ2-5
CDR3aa: CASSLGMAGAQTQYF
CDR3nt: TGTGCCAGCAGCTTAGGGATGGCGGGGGCTCAGACCCAGTACTTC

abundance: .
v_gene: TRBV29-1
d_gene: .
j_gene: TRBJ2-1
CDR3aa: CSVAGSVYEQFF
CDR3nt: TGCAGCGTCGCTGGTTCTGTCTATGAGCAGTTCTTC

abundance: .
v_gene: TRBV25-1
d_gene: .
j_gene: TRBJ2-3
CDR3aa: CASSDPLVKRTDTQYF
CDR3nt: TGTGCCAGCAGTGACCCCTTGGTTAAGCGGACAGATACGCAGTATTTT

abundance: .
v_gene: TRBV6-5
d_gene: TRBD2
j_gene: TRBJ2-5
CDR3aa: CASTPGPGGETQYF
CDR3nt: TGTGCCAGCACCCCGGGCCCGGGAGGGGAGACCCAGTACTTC

abundance: .
v_gene: TRBV2
d_gene: .
j_gene: TRBJ2-1
CDR3aa: CASSPSPGGEQFF
CDR3nt: TGTGCCAGCAGCCCGTCCCCTGGGGGCGAGCAGTTCTTC

abundance: .
v_gene: TRBV28
d_gene: TRBD1
j_gene: TRBJ1-5
CDR3aa: CASSPRQGNQPQHF
CDR3nt: TGTGCCAGCAGTCCCCGACAGGGGAATCAGCCCCAGCATTTT

abundance: .
v_gene: TRBV19
d_gene: TRBD1
j_gene: TRBJ2-1
CDR3aa: CASNGQGTYNEQFF
CDR3nt: TGTGCCAGCAATGGACAGGGAACCTACAATGAGCAGTTCTTC

abundance: once
v_gene: TRBV6-1
d_gene: .
j_gene: TRBJ1-1
CDR3aa: CASSEVLGGPEAFF
CDR3nt: TGTGCCAGCAGTGAAGTGTTGGGGGGCCCTGAAGCTTTCTTT

abundance: .
v_gene: TRBV5-1
d_gene: TRBD2
j_gene: TRBJ2-7
CDR3aa: CASSLAGGLAGIEQYF
CDR3nt: TGCGCCAGCAGCTTGGCCGGGGGACTAGCGGGGATCGAGCAGTACTTC

abundance: .
v_gene: TRBV5-1
d_gene: TRBD2
j_gene: TRBJ2-3
CDR3aa: CASSLGPSRETGTQYF
CDR3nt: TGCGCCAGCAGCTTGGGCCCATCGCGGGAGACCGGTACGCAGTATTTT

abundance: once
v_gene: TRBV27
d_gene: TRBD1
j_gene: TRBJ2-7
CDR3aa: CASSVQTGFPYEQYF
CDR3nt: TGTGCCAGCAGTGTACAGACAGGGTTTCCCTACGAGCAGTACTTC

abundance: .
v_gene: TRBV28
d_gene: .
j_gene: TRBJ2-2
CDR3aa: CASSPLTPRTGELFF
CDR3nt: TGTGCCAGCAGCCCACTAACCCCGAGAACCGGGGAGCTGTTTTTT

abundance: .
v_gene: TRBV14
d_gene: .
j_gene: TRBJ2-7
CDR3aa: CASSAGWRGNSYEQYF
CDR3nt: TGTGCCAGCAGCGCAGGCTGGCGGGGTAACTCCTACGAGCAGTACTTC

abundance: .
v_gene: TRBV5-1
d_gene: .
j_gene: TRBJ2-3
CDR3aa: CASSSQMYTDTQYF
CDR3nt: TGCGCCAGTTCCAGTCAAATGTACACAGATACGCAGTATTTT

abundance: .
v_gene: TRBV5-4
d_gene: .
j_gene: TRBJ1-4
CDR3aa: CASSSRFGNAGEKLFF
CDR3nt: TGTGCCAGCAGCTCCAGATTCGGGAACGCTGGTGAAAAACTGTTTTTT

abundance: once
v_gene: TRBV6-5
d_gene: TRBD1
j_gene: TRBJ1-1
CDR3aa: CASSYSREGARKAFF
CDR3nt: TGTGCCAGCAGTTACTCCCGGGAGGGGGCTAGAAAAGCTTTCTTT

abundance: .
v_gene: TRBV6-5
d_gene: .
j_gene: TRBJ2-7
CDR3aa: CASSERRSYEQYF
CDR3nt: TGTGCCAGCAGTGAACGTCGCTCCTACGAGCAGTACTTC

abundance: .
v_gene: TRBV6-1
d_gene: .
j_gene: TRBJ1-5
CDR3aa: CASSEQGLVGQPQHF
CDR3nt: TGTGCCAGCAGTGAGCAGGGTCTCGTCGGTCAGCCCCAGCATTTT

abundance: .
v_gene: TRBV5-1
d_gene: TRBD1
j_gene: TRBJ1-1
CDR3aa: CASRPQGAYGEAFF
CDR3nt: TGCGCCAGCAGGCCCCAGGGGGCGTACGGTGAAGCTTTCTTT

abundance: .
v_gene: TRBV5-1
d_gene: TRBD1
j_gene: TRBJ2-1
CDR3aa: CASSFSRDRVLNEQFF
CDR3nt: TGCGCCAGCAGCTTCAGCCGGGACAGGGTTCTTAATGAGCAGTTCTTC

abundance: .
v_gene: TRBV11-3
d_gene: .
j_gene: TRBJ2-7
CDR3aa: CASSLDTGQNEQYF
CDR3nt: TGTGCCAGCAGCTTAGACACGGGGCAGAACGAGCAGTACTTC

abundance: .
v_gene: TRBV11-2
d_gene: TRBD1
j_gene: TRBJ2-4
CDR3aa: CASSSPDRGHKNIQYF
CDR3nt: TGTGCCAGCAGCTCACCAGACAGGGGGCACAAAAACATTCAGTACTTC

abundance: .
v_gene: TRBV5-1
d_gene: .
j_gene: TRBJ2-7
CDR3aa: CASSHGQSYEQYF
CDR3nt: TGCGCCAGCAGCCACGGACAGTCCTACGAGCAGTACTTC

abundance: .
v_gene: TRBV11-3
d_gene: TRBD2
j_gene: TRBJ2-3
CDR3aa: CASSLGSGSGQDTQYF
CDR3nt: TGTGCCAGCAGCTTGGGTAGCGGGAGTGGGCAAGATACGCAGTATTTT

abundance: .
v_gene: TRBV9
d_gene: .
j_gene: TRBJ2-5
CDR3aa: CASSVEARARGETQYF
CDR3nt: TGTGCCAGCAGCGTAGAAGCCAGGGCGAGGGGGGAGACCCAGTACTTC

abundance: .
v_gene: TRBV7-6
d_gene: .
j_gene: TRBJ2-7
CDR3aa: CASSSTSGGDYEQYF
CDR3nt: TGTGCCAGCAGCTCAACCTCAGGCGGCGACTACGAGCAGTACTTC

abundance: .
v_gene: TRBV29-1
d_gene: .
j_gene: TRBJ2-1
CDR3aa: CSVRAGLLEQFF
CDR3nt: TGCAGCGTTCGAGCGGGCCTTCTTGAGCAGTTCTTC

abundance: .
v_gene: TRBV5-6
d_gene: .
j_gene: TRBJ2-7
CDR3aa: CASSESYEQYF
CDR3nt: TGTGCCAGCAGCGAGTCCTACGAGCAGTACTTC

abundance: few
v_gene: TRBV21-1
d_gene: .
j_gene: TRBJ2-5
CDR3aa: CASEGAQYF
CDR3nt: TGTGCCAGCGAAGGGGCCCAGTACTTC

abundance: .
v_gene: TRBV6-4
d_gene: TRBD1
j_gene: TRBJ2-6
CDR3aa: CASKGQGASGANVLTF
CDR3nt: TGTGCCAGCAAGGGACAGGGGGCCTCTGGGGCCAACGTCCTGACTTTC

abundance: .
v_gene: TRBV7-3
d_gene: .
j_gene: TRBJ1-5
CDR3aa: CASSVDGYQPQHF
CDR3nt: TGTGCCAGCAGCGTCGACGGCTATCAGCCCCAGCATTTT

abundance: .
v_gene: TRBV5-5
d_gene: .
j_gene: TRBJ1-2
CDR3aa: CASSLVPLGVRQVYGYTF
CDR3nt: TGTGCCAGCAGCTTGGTTCCCCTCGGTGTGCGACAGGTCTATGGCTACACCTTC

abundance: .
v_gene: TRBV20-1
d_gene: .
j_gene: TRBJ1-2
CDR3aa: CSARSNYGYTF
CDR3nt: TGCAGTGCTAGGAGTAACTATGGCTACACCTTC

abundance: .
v_gene: TRBV4-2
d_gene: .
j_gene: TRBJ1-4
CDR3aa: CASSQDLGTTNEKLFF
CDR3nt: TGTGCCAGCAGCCAAGACCTAGGGACAACTAATGAAAAACTGTTTTTT

abundance: once
v_gene: TRBV5-4
d_gene: .
j_gene: TRBJ1-6
CDR3aa: CASSSRTVINSPLHF
CDR3nt: TGTGCCAGCAGCTCGCGGACGGTGATAAATTCACCCCTCCACTTT

abundance: few
v_gene: TRBV7-6
d_gene: .
j_gene: TRBJ2-5
CDR3aa: CASSSSQVGETQYF
CDR3nt: TGTGCCAGCAGCTCCTCCCAGGTAGGGGAGACCCAGTACTTC

abundance: few
v_gene: TRBV4-3
d_gene: TRBD1
j_gene: TRBJ2-3
CDR3aa: CASSPGQGWDTQYF
CDR3nt: TGCGCCAGCAGTCCGGGACAGGGGTGGGATACGCAGTATTTT

abundance: once
v_gene: TRBV18
d_gene: .
j_gene: TRBJ1-5
CDR3aa: CASSQRSGGGGSQPQHF
CDR3nt: TGTGCCAGCTCCCAACGGTCGGGGGGGGGTGGTTCCCAGCCCCAGCATTTT

abundance: few
v_gene: TRBV11-3
d_gene: .
j_gene: TRBJ1-2
CDR3aa: CASSLDVGYGYTF
CDR3nt: TGTGCCAGCAGCTTAGATGTTGGCTATGGCTACACCTTC

abundance: .
v_gene: TRBV30
d_gene: .
j_gene: TRBJ1-3
CDR3aa: CAWSVASFSGNTIYF
CDR3nt: TGTGCCTGGAGTGTAGCGTCCTTCTCTGGAAACACCATATATTTT

abundance: .
v_gene: TRBV27
d_gene: .
j_gene: TRBJ1-3
CDR3aa: CASSSQGGSGNTIYF
CDR3nt: TGTGCCAGCAGTTCACAGGGAGGATCTGGAAACACCATATATTTT